Listed below are T cell receptor beta chains from one sample, sequenced in a study of cytomegalovirus exposure and HLA in healthy donors. The repertoire was sequenced with immunoSEQ multiplex PCR; TCRdb's copy has only in-frame clones and lacks some. The sample shows some 190,000 clones, 65% to 90% of them seen only once. The sample taken for sequencing was PBMCs. The receptors stem from a woman in her 30s in good health and CMV-seronegative. CDR3s include the opening cysteine and the closing phenylalanine or tryptophan. D genes are given only for firm matches. Rows may omit the clone size; those that give it use once, few, many or a size class.

abundance,v_gene,j_gene,d_gene,CDR3aa,CDR3nt
once,TRBV2,TRBJ1-4,.,CASSPRGTTNEKLFF,TGTGCCAGCAGCCCCCGGGGGACAACTAATGAAAAACTGTTTTTT
.,TRBV30,TRBJ2-5,TRBD1,CAWSTLHRGRGETQYF,TGTGCCTGGAGTACCCTACACAGGGGGCGCGGAGAGACCCAGTACTTC
.,TRBV29-1,TRBJ2-1,.,CSVGLLIRGTSYNEQFF,TGCAGCGTTGGACTCCTCATTAGGGGGACCTCCTACAATGAGCAGTTCTTC
.,TRBV6-1,TRBJ1-5,.,CASTADRSNQPQHF,TGTGCCAGCACTGCGGACAGAAGCAATCAGCCCCAGCATTTT
.,TRBV28,TRBJ1-4,TRBD1,CASSGGQGTFEKLFF,TGTGCCAGCAGTGGGGGACAGGGGACTTTCGAAAAACTGTTTTTT
.,TRBV29-1,TRBJ2-1,TRBD2,CSVGPGTSVPNEQFF,TGCAGCGTAGGCCCCGGGACTAGCGTTCCCAATGAGCAGTTCTTC
.,TRBV28,TRBJ1-2,TRBD1,CASRTTGGAYGYTF,TGTGCCAGCAGAACAACAGGGGGCGCGTATGGCTACACCTTC
.,TRBV27,TRBJ2-7,TRBD2,CASSLTGLAGGWYEQYF,TGTGCCAGCAGTTTAACGGGACTAGCGGGAGGGTGGTACGAGCAGTACTTC
.,TRBV9,TRBJ1-1,.,CASSAALGVRGSDTEAFF,TGTGCCAGCAGCGCTGCCCTCGGTGTTAGGGGGTCGGACACTGAAGCTTTCTTT
.,TRBV9,TRBJ2-3,TRBD1,CASSLSGGADTQYF,TGTGCCAGCAGCCTTTCAGGGGGCGCAGATACGCAGTATTTT
.,TRBV5-6,TRBJ2-7,.,CASSAGPFYEQYF,TGTGCCAGCAGCGCGGGACCGTTCTACGAGCAGTACTTC
few,TRBV7-7,TRBJ2-5,TRBD2,CASSLGGRAGETQYF,TGTGCTAGCAGCTTAGGTGGGAGGGCCGGAGAGACCCAGTACTTC
once,TRBV19,TRBJ2-1,.,CASSMGTAQGEQFF,TGTGCCAGTAGTATGGGGACTGCGCAGGGTGAGCAGTTCTTC
.,TRBV7-7,TRBJ2-1,TRBD2,CARVGTSGRGTYNEQFF,TGTGCTCGGGTCGGGACTAGCGGGAGGGGTACCTACAATGAGCAGTTCTTC
.,TRBV6-1,TRBJ2-3,.,CASSEALALDTQYF,TGTGCCAGCAGTGAAGCCCTAGCTTTAGATACGCAGTATTTT
.,TRBV27,TRBJ2-7,TRBD2,CASRSLGQVRPGLAGGEREQYF,TGTGCCAGCAGGTCCTTAGGACAGGTCAGGCCGGGACTAGCGGGAGGGGAGAGGGAGCAGTACTTC
.,TRBV27,TRBJ2-7,.,CASSSSGSGNYEQYF,TGTGCCAGCAGTTCATCAGGGTCGGGGAACTACGAGCAGTACTTC
.,TRBV5-5,TRBJ2-7,.,CASSIDSFSYEQYF,TGTGCCAGCAGCATTGACAGTTTTTCCTACGAGCAGTACTTC
.,TRBV29-1,TRBJ2-3,.,CSVEVQITDTQYF,TGCAGCGTTGAGGTACAGATCACAGATACGCAGTATTTT
once,TRBV5-1,TRBJ2-7,.,CASSWAPGYEQYF,TGCGCCAGCAGCTGGGCCCCGGGATACGAGCAGTACTTC
.,TRBV7-8,TRBJ2-5,.,CASSPTGSRGQETQYF,TGTGCCAGCAGCCCTACAGGGTCGAGGGGTCAAGAGACCCAGTACTTC
.,TRBV5-1,TRBJ2-1,TRBD2,CASSLVAGLYNEQFF,TGCGCCAGCAGCTTAGTAGCGGGTCTATACAATGAGCAGTTCTTC
once,TRBV7-4,TRBJ2-2,.,CASSFPPTGKGPTGELFF,TGTGCCAGCAGCTTCCCCCCGACAGGTAAGGGGCCCACCGGGGAGCTGTTTTTT
once,TRBV27,TRBJ2-5,.,CASSKRSRETQYF,TGTGCCAGCAGTAAGCGAAGTCGAGAGACCCAGTACTTC
.,TRBV5-1,TRBJ2-3,TRBD2,CASSLLGGSRADTQYF,TGCGCCAGCAGCTTGTTGGGCGGGAGTAGGGCAGATACGCAGTATTTT
.,TRBV4-2,TRBJ2-3,.,CASKVAGSTDTQYF,TGTGCCAGCAAAGTGGCGGGGAGCACAGATACGCAGTATTTT
once,TRBV27,TRBJ2-5,TRBD1,CASSADRGWGTQYF,TGTGCCAGCAGCGCCGACAGGGGCTGGGGGACCCAGTACTTC
.,TRBV5-1,TRBJ2-3,.,CASSLPALAADTQYF,TGCGCCAGCAGCTTGCCAGCCCTTGCGGCAGATACGCAGTATTTT
.,TRBV2,TRBJ2-3,TRBD2,CASSQLAGGDTDTQYF,TGTGCCAGCAGTCAACTAGCGGGGGGGGATACAGATACGCAGTATTTT
.,TRBV10-3,TRBJ2-1,.,CAISEFAGTRNEQFF,TGTGCCATCAGTGAGTTTGCCGGGACAAGGAATGAGCAGTTCTTC